Included here is one T cell receptor beta chain sequence, with context. Its antigen has not been determined. Base qualities are not at hand, and no much larger clone is one base apart. The data stem from a study of shared clonotypes between healthy human individuals (dated by TCRdb to 2019 to 2021). As for the study more broadly: The cohort comprised two women and a few men aged 18 to 49 years. Per donor, three plates each were used for CD4 naive and CD4 memory, two for CD8 naive, and one for CD8 memory. To estimate repertoire size and how much clonotypes are shared between individuals, the study performed deep sequencing of blood TCR repertoires from about 5 healthy adults. Libraries were prepared and TCR repertoires were sequenced by different laboratories using diverse techniques, in order to increase sequencing depth and limit assay-specific biases. Per donor, leukapheresis produced somewhere between about 0.9 and 10 billion PBMCs. Results and caveats for the whole study, not just this receptor: Incomplete sequencing was indicated by rarefaction of sorted-subset datasets, despite the large sequencing depth. Only blood was sampled, and tissue TCR repertoires likely differ from those in blood. Pairwise subsampling indicated that sequencing depth was expected to affect the degree of clonotype sharing among donors. Sharing across four donors was observed for approximately 5% of naive CD4, under 4% of naive CD8, over 2% of memory CD4, and over 0.3% of memory CD8 clonotypes. The genetic and exposure-history diversity represented was limited by the small number of donors. Compared with non-shared clonotypes, clonotypes shared by all four sorted-subset donors had higher generation probabilities. Naive subsets generally had larger estimated clonotype richness than memory subsets.

The CDR1 and CDR2 encoded by the germline V gene are SGHTA and FQGTGA. The CDR3 spans 16 residues, from the cysteine through the phenylalanine. Only CDR3 DNA remains: 48 bases, in frame from the first base. Relative to germline, V is missing 3 bases and J is missing 4 bases, with 7 bases of the junction outside any gene match. Donors were healthy HIV-negative adults with no recently reported acute infections or vaccinations. Only Caucasian adults living in Nashville, Tennessee, USA were represented among the donors. Magnetic negative selection was used to enrich CD4+ T cells, after which naive cells were positively selected on CD45RA and the negative fraction became the memory subset. After blood collection by leukapheresis, PBMCs were isolated using Ficoll-Histopaque density gradient centrifugation and then cryopreserved in the vapor phase of liquid nitrogen. Analytical flow cytometry was used to check the purity and quantity of each magnetically sorted T cell population. Genomic DNA was isolated from each sorted fraction and quantified by UV absorbance on a Nanodrop 2000c.

Using the deep immunoSEQ assay, TCR CDR3 regions were amplified from genomic DNA by multiplex PCR. Genomic DNA extracted from each cell subset was distributed evenly over all wells of several immunoSEQ 96-well plates, and each plate served as one replicate. For sorted subsets, approximately 190 ng of genomic DNA, equivalent to 25,000 to 35,000 T cell genomes, went into each replicate PCR. The purified libraries were quantified using a Qubit 3.0 fluorometer, sized with a Bioanalyzer 2100, and then quantified again using the KAPA Library Quantification kit. Every immunoSEQ 96-well plate was sequenced on a separate single-read 150-cycle Illumina NextSeq 550 flow cell. The authors processed their data as follows. Because the immunoSEQ output included only junctional sequences and no quality scores, the filtering could not be the same as the filtering used for full-length reads. To assign V/J genes and CDR3, sequences were annotated using PyIR, a Python wrapper for IgBLAST v1.9, with IMGT germline references. Any read was removed if the V/J assignment was weak (E-value above 1e-6), the CDR3 was missing, or the read contained stop codons, out-of-frame junctions, or ambiguous translated residues. V3J clonotypes were defined by identical inferred V gene, J gene, and CDR3 amino acid sequence. To compute the percentage overlap between repertoires, the number of shared unique clonotypes was divided by the size of the smaller repertoire. Repertoire richness was assessed with RTK rarefaction, the Chao1 estimator, and Recon v2.1 estimates of unobserved clonotypes. OLGA was used to compute generation probabilities for all TCRbeta clonotypes that the gDNA method yielded from four donors. TCRdb stores this immuneACCESS table with in-frame sequences only. Part of the clones is absent; in the studies checked, under half of the shortfall reflects unresolved V genes, and no reason is known for the rest. V and J calls and clone size are copied from that table; D and trimming were computed from the DNA. This sample has approximately 1,000,000 clones in its table, and approximately 77% of those were observed once. The ten largest make up 0.89% of the sample.

The sequence links TRBV7-3 to TRBJ2-3; TRBD2 fits 10 bases in the junction. The sequencing sample was made of memory CD4+ T cells from PBMCs. What this sample's cell subset or site label stands for: CD45RA-negative fraction. The receptor was derived from a man younger than 35 in good health. Some clones in this sample may be carry-over from other donors' samples. At the DNA level, the sequence is TGTGCCAGCAGCTTCAAAAGCGGGAGGGGGTCAGATACGCAGTATTTT. Its coded protein is CASSFKSGRGSDTQYF.